The sequence of this T cell receptor beta chain was determined in a study of CD8+CD57+ T cells in acquired aplastic anemia. The V gene lost 1 base and the J gene lost 3 bases, with 3 bases spanning the gap. The CDR3 is made up of 13 amino acids. CDR1 and CDR2 from the germline V gene are SGHTA and FQGTGA. Both TCR beta VDJ combination and CDR3 sequence profiling were carried out. Genomic DNA was the template for this profiling. TCRdb re-called the reads through MiXCR, storing one row per CDR3 protein. The sample shows about half a million distinct CDR3 sequences, around a third of them seen only once. This clonotype was observed at least ten times. All patients picked for sequencing had shown, by flow cytometry, an expansion of CD8+CD57+ cells.

This TCR came from a human donor with aplastic anemia. The source material was sorted CD4+, CD8+, or CD8+CD57+ T cells (not recorded which) from PBMCs. The chain employs TRBV7-3 and TRBJ1-4; no firm D call. Here the CDR3 reads CASSLRANEKLFF. The CDR3 nucleotides read TGTGCCAGCAGCTTAAGGGCTAATGAAAAACTGTTTTTT.